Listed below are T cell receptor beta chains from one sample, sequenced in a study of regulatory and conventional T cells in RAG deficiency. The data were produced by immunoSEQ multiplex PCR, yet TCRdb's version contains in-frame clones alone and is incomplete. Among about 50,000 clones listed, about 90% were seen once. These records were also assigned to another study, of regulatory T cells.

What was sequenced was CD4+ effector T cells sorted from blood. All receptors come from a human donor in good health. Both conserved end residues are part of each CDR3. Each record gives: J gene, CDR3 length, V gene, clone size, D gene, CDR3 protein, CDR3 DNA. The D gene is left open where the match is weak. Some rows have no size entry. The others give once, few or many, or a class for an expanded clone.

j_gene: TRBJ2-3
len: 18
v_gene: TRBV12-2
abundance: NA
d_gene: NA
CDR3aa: CASRTQTSGRVGTDTQYF
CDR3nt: TGTGCAAGTCGCACACAAACTAGCGGGAGAGTGGGCACAGATACGCAGTATTTT

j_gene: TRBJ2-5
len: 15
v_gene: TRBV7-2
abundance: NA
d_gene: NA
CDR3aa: CASSPAWGVKETQYF
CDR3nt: TGTGCCAGCAGCCCGGCCTGGGGGGTGAAAGAGACCCAGTACTTC

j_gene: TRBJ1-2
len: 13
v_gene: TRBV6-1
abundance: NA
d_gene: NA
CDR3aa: CASNPGTRDGYTF
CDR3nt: TGTGCCAGCAACCCCGGGACACGCGATGGCTACACCTTC

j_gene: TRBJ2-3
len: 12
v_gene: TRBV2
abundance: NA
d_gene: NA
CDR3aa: CASTAGGHTQYF
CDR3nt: TGTGCCAGCACCGCCGGGGGACATACGCAGTATTTT

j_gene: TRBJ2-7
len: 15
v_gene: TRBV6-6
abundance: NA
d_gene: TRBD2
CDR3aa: CASSTPGLAGYEQYF
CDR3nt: TGTGCCAGCAGTACTCCGGGACTAGCGGGTTATGAGCAGTACTTC

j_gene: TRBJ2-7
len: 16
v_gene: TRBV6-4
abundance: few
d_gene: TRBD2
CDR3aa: CASRGLAGGFSYEQYF
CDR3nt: TGTGCCAGCAGAGGACTAGCGGGGGGTTTCTCCTACGAGCAGTACTTC

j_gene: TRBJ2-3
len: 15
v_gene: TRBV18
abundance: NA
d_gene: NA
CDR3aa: CASSPAVKATDTQYF
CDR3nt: TGTGCCAGCTCACCGGCAGTAAAAGCCACAGATACGCAGTATTTT

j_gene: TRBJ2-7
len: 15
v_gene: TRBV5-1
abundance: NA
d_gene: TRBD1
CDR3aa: CASSSQGQGIYEQYF
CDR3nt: TGCGCCAGCAGCTCCCAGGGACAGGGAATCTACGAGCAGTACTTC

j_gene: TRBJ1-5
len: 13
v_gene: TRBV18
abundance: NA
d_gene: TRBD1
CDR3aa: CASSPGQNQPQHF
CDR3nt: TGTGCCAGCTCACCGGGACAGAATCAGCCCCAGCATTTT

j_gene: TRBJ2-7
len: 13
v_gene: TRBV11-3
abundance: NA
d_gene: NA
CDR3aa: CASSLDLALEQYF
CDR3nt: TGTGCCAGCAGCTTAGACCTAGCGCTCGAGCAGTACTTC

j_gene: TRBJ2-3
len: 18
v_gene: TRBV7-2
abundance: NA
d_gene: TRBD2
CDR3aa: CASSLGLAGGYGTDTQYF
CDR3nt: TGTGCCAGCAGCTTAGGACTAGCGGGTGGGTATGGCACAGATACGCAGTATTTT

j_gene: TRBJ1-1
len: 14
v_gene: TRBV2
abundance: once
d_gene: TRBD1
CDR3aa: CASSLDRGNTEAFF
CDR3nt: TGTGCCAGCAGCCTGGACAGGGGCAACACTGAAGCTTTCTTT

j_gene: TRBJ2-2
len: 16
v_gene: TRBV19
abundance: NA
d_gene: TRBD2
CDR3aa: CASSIGRGSYTGELFF
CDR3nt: TGTGCCAGTAGTATCGGACGCGGGAGTTACACCGGGGAGCTGTTTTTT

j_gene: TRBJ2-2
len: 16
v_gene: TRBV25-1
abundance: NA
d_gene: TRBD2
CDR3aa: CASSVTSGAFTGELFF
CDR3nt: TGTGCCAGCAGTGTTACTAGCGGGGCATTCACCGGGGAGCTGTTTTTT

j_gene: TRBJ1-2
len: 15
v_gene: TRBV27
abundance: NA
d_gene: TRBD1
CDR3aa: CASSLTTTGVLGYTF
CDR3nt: TGTGCCAGCAGTTTAACGACCACAGGGGTTCTTGGCTACACCTTC

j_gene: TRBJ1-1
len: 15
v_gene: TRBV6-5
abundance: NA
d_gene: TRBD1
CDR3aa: CASRDGQGLNTEAFF
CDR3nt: TGTGCCAGCAGGGACGGACAGGGGCTAAACACTGAAGCTTTCTTT

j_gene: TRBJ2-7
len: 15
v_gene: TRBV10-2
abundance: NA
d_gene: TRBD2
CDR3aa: CASSDISGSRYEQYF
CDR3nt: TGCGCCAGCAGTGATATAAGCGGGAGTCGTTACGAGCAGTACTTC

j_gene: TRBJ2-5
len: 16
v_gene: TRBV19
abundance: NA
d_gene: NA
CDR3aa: CASSSLPSWAQETQYF
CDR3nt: TGTGCCAGTAGCTCCCTGCCGTCGTGGGCACAAGAGACCCAGTACTTC

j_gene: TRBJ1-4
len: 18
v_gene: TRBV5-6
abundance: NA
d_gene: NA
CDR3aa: CASYLGGAKGLVNEKLFF
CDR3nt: TGTGCCAGCTACCTGGGGGGCGCGAAGGGACTCGTTAATGAAAAACTGTTTTTT

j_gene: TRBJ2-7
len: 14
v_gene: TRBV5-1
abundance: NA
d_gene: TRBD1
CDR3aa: CASNPGQGAYEQYF
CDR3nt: TGCGCCAGCAACCCGGGACAGGGGGCCTACGAGCAGTACTTC

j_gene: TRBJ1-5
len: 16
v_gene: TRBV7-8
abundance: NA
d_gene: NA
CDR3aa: CASSQRRTNSNQPQHF
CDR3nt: TGTGCCAGCAGCCAGAGGAGAACGAATAGCAATCAGCCCCAGCATTTT

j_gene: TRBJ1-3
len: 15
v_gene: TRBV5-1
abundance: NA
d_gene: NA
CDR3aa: CASSPIQGSGNTIYF
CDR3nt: TGCGCCAGCAGCCCGATCCAGGGGTCTGGAAACACCATATATTTT

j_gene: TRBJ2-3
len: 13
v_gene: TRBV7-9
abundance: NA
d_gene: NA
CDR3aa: CASSLVRTDTQYF
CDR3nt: TGTGCCAGCAGCTTGGTCCGCACAGATACGCAGTATTTT

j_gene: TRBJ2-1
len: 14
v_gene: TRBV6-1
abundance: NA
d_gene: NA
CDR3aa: CASSVPGGTNEQFF
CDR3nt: TGTGCCAGCAGTGTTCCGGGCGGGACGAATGAGCAGTTCTTC

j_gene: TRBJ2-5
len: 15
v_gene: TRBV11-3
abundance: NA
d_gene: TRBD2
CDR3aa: CASSLELAGVETQYF
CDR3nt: TGTGCCAGCAGCTTAGAGCTAGCGGGAGTAGAGACCCAGTACTTC

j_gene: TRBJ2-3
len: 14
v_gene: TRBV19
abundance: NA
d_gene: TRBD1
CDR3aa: CASRTGGFTDTQYF
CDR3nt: TGTGCCAGTAGAACAGGGGGTTTCACAGATACGCAGTATTTT

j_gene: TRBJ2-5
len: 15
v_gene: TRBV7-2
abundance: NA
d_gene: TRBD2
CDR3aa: CASSPRSGGRETQYF
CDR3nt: TGTGCCAGCAGCCCCCGCAGCGGGGGGAGGGAGACCCAGTACTTC

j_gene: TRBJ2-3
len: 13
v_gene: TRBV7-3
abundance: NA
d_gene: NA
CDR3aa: CASSLRLTDTQYF
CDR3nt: TGTGCCAGCAGCTTAAGACTGACAGATACGCAGTATTTT

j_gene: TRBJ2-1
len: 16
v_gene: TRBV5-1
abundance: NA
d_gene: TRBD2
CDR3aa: CASSSVLAGAYNEQFF
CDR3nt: TGCGCAAGCAGTTCGGTACTAGCGGGGGCTTACAATGAGCAGTTCTTC

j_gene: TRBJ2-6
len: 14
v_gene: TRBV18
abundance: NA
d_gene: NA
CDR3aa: CASSQAAGANVLTF
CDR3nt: TGTGCCAGCTCCCAGGCAGCTGGGGCCAACGTCCTGACTTTC

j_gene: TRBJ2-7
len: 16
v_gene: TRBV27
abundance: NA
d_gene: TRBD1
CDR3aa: CASSSTDRGLRYEQYF
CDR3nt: TGTGCCAGCAGTTCTACCGACAGGGGGCTAAGGTACGAGCAGTACTTC

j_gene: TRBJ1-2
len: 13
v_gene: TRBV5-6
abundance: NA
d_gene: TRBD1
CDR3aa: CASSLGQDYGYTF
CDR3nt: TGTGCCAGCAGCCTGGGACAGGATTATGGCTACACCTTC

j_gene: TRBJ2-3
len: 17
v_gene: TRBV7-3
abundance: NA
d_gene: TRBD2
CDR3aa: CASSPPGGVLSHDTQYF
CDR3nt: TGTGCCAGCAGCCCCCCGGGAGGAGTCCTTTCCCACGATACGCAGTATTTT

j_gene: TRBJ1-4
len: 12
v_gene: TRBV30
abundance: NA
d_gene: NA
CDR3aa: CAWGAVIEKLFF
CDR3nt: TGTGCCTGGGGTGCGGTTATTGAAAAACTGTTTTTT

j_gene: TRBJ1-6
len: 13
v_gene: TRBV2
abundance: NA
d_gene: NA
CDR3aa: CASTRRRDSPLHF
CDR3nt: TGTGCCAGCACCCGAAGGAGGGATTCACCCCTCCACTTT

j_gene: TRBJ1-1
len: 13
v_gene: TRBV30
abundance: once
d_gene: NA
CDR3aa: CASDADMNTEAFF
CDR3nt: TGTGCCTCCGACGCTGATATGAACACTGAAGCTTTCTTT

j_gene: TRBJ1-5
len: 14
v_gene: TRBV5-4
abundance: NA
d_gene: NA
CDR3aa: CASSPQGSNQPQHF
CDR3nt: TGTGCCAGCAGCCCCCAGGGAAGCAATCAGCCCCAGCATTTT

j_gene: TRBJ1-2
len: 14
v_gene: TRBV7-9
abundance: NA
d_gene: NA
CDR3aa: CASSSTQVLYGYTF
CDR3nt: TGTGCCAGCAGCTCTACACAGGTCCTCTATGGCTACACCTTC

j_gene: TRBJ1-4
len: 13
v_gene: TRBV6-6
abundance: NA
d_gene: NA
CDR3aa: CASSTPMGEKLFF
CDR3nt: TGTGCCAGCAGTACCCCGATGGGGGAAAAACTGTTTTTT

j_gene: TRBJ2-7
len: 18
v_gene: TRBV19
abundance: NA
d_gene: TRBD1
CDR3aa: CASTYDAPRTGLPIEQYF
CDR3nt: TGTGCCAGTACCTACGACGCCCCCCGGACAGGGCTCCCGATTGAGCAGTACTTC

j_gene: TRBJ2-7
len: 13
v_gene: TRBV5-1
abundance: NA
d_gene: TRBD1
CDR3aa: CATPGTGVYEQYF
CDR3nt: TGCGCCACCCCCGGGACAGGGGTCTACGAGCAGTACTTC

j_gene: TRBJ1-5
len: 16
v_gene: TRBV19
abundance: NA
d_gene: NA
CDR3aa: CASSIPWAGRAQPQHF
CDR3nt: TGTGCCAGTAGTATCCCCTGGGCAGGGAGGGCTCAGCCCCAGCATTTT

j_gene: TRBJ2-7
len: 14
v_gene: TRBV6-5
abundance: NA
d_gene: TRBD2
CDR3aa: CASSYRPGGGEQYF
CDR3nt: TGTGCCAGCAGTTACCGACCGGGAGGGGGCGAGCAGTACTTC

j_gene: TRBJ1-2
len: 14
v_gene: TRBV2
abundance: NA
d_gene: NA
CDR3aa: CASPSRLTNYGYTF
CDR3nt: TGTGCCAGCCCTTCCCGGTTAACTAACTATGGCTACACCTTC

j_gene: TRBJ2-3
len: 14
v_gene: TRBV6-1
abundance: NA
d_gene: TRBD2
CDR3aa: CASSEGTSGPTQYF
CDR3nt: TGTGCCAGCAGTGAAGGGACTAGCGGGCCTACGCAGTATTTT